Below are 23 T cell receptor beta chains sequenced from a single sample in a study of chemoradiotherapy in HPV16-positive cancers. Assay: immunoSEQ multiplex PCR; the TCRdb copy retains only in-frame clones and omits some. The profile covers 7,500 to 9,000 clones, with more than 70% appearing a single time and over 3% taken by the ten largest. This material consisted of tumor tissue, taken from a patient who underwent chemoradiotherapy. All receptors come from a human donor with HPV-associated anogenital cancer.

The chain links TRBV7-3 to TRBJ2-2; perhaps TRBD2 as D (5 bases). Trimming pared 5 bases from V and 3 bases from J, leaving 13 bases between. The CDR3 is 15 residues long. Germline V gene data show CDR1 as SGHTA and CDR2 as FQGTGA. CDR3 nucleotides: TGTGCCAGCAGCCCCGCGGACTCCTACACCGGGGAGCTGTTTTTT. It yields the protein CASSPADSYTGELFF.

V is TRBV10-2 and J is TRBJ2-7; TRBD1 agrees at 9 bases. V gave up 7 bases and J gave up 0 bases; unmatched junction bases: 7. Germline assignment: CDR1 WSHSY and CDR2 SAAADI. The CDR3 is made up of 15 amino acids. The CDR3 is CASKGGQGSSYEQYV. As DNA, the CDR3 is TGCGCCAGCAAGGGGGGACAGGGAAGCTCCTACGAGCAGTACGTC.

This chain links TRBV6-5 with TRBJ2-7; tentative D call: TRBD2 (5 bases). The CDR3 has 11 amino acids. Trimming shortened V by 3 bases and J by 6 bases, and 6 bases separated the two germline ends. The germline CDR1 and CDR2 sequences are MNHEY and SVGAGI. The CDR3 sequence: CASSYEGEQYF. The CDR3 bases are TGTGCCAGCAGTTATGAGGGCGAGCAGTACTTC.

The chain joins TRBV18 to TRBJ1-5; 8 bases are a match to TRBD1. Germline V gene sequence: CDR1 KGHSH, CDR2 LQKENI. J gave up 3 bases and V 4 bases, and 2 bases lay outside the gene matches. This CDR3 is built from 14 residues. The CDR3 loop is CASSLTGANQPQHF. CDR3 coding DNA: TGTGCCAGCTCACTGACAGGGGCCAATCAGCCCCAGCATTTT.

The V gene is TRBV18, the J gene TRBJ2-1; 7 nucleotides line up with TRBD1. The CDR3 is 15 residues long. The germline CDR1 and CDR2 sequences are KGHSH and LQKENI. Unmatched junction bases numbered 11, after V lost 2 bases and J lost 10 bases. CDR3 nucleotide sequence: TGTGCCAGCTCACCAAGGCAGGGGGATGGGGTCGAGCAGTTCTTC. This encodes CASSPRQGDGVEQFF.

The chain has TRBV18 and TRBJ2-3; no firm D call. The germline V gene has CDR1 KGHSH and CDR2 LQKENI. The CDR3 is 13 amino acids. The V gene lost 5 bases and the J gene lost 0 bases, with 6 bases spanning the gap. CDR3 in amino acids: CASSASSTDTQYF. In DNA form, the CDR3 reads TGTGCCAGCTCAGCTTCTAGCACAGATACGCAGTATTTT.

This clone was seen only once. J is TRBJ1-1 and V is TRBV6-6, with no clear D. V lost 2 bases, J lost 4 bases, and 5 bases lay in between. The CDR3 loop spans 12 amino acids. Germline lookup yields CDR1 MNHNY and CDR2 SVGAGI (reference sequence). Here the CDR3 DNA reads TGTGCCAGCAGTTACCCCGCCACTGAAGCTTTCTTT. Amino acids: CASSYPATEAFF.

CDR3 DNA sequence: TGTGCCACCAGCAGAGCCCCCCCTAGGGTAATGGGCTACACCTTC. This sequence encodes CATSRAPPRVMGYTF. This sequence joins TRBV15 and TRBJ1-2, with D unresolved. This CDR3 region has 15 residues. CDR1 LNHNV and CDR2 YYDKDF come from the germline V gene (reference sequence). Trimming removed 1 base at V and 8 bases at J, with 17 bases between.

The chain joins TRBV6-5 to TRBJ2-3; 8 bases are a match to TRBD2. V lost 6 bases to trimming and J lost 6 bases; unmatched junction nucleotides: 8. Germline assignment: CDR1 MNHEY and CDR2 SVGAGI. CDR3 length: 14 amino acids. Written as DNA, the CDR3 is TGTGCCAGCAGCTATTGGGGACTAGGGGATACGCAGTATTTT. Protein: CASSYWGLGDTQYF.

This chain uses TRBV30 with TRBJ1-2, with no clear D. Germline V gene sequence: CDR1 GTSNPN, CDR2 SVGIG (reference sequence). Trimming removed 0 bases at V and 7 bases at J, with 6 bases between. The CDR3 spans 11 residues. Written as DNA, the CDR3 is TGTGCCTGGAGTGTACAGTCTGGCTACACCTTC. Amino acids: CAWSVQSGYTF. The full variable domain, its missing parts supplied by reference TRBV30 and TRBJ1-2, is SQTIHQWPATLVQPVGSPLSLECTVEGTSNPNLYWYRQAAGRGLQLLFYSVGIGQISSEVPQNLSASRPQDRQFILSSKKLLLSDSGFYLCAWSVQSGYTFGSGTRLTVV.

The chain combines TRBV5-1 with TRBJ1-6; D is unclear. This CDR3 has 14 residues. V shed 4 bases and J shed 6 bases, with 11 bases lying between them. From germline, CDR1 is SGHRS and CDR2 YFSETQ. The CDR3: CASSTGPSNSPLHF. DNA of the CDR3: TGCGCCAGCAGCACCGGCCCCAGTAATTCACCCCTCCACTTT.

This clone was seen once. One junction end does not reproduce the germline sequence, and a read error may be involved. This sample includes further DNA sequences coding for the same CDR3. This chain connects TRBV5-1 to TRBJ1-1, with D hard to call. CDR3 size: 15 residues. CDR1 is SGHRS, CDR2 YFSETQ, per germline. The CDR3 DNA reads as TGCGCCAGCAGCTTGACGGCCCGTCTGAACACTGAAGCCTTCTTT. Translation: CASSLTARLNTEAFF.

This sequence joins TRBV28 and TRBJ1-1; D may be TRBD1 (6 bases). CDR3 size: 15 residues. V was shortened by 7 bases and J by 0 bases, with 15 bases between the two germline ends. The germline gives CDR1 MDHEN, CDR2 SYDVKM. CDR3 sequence reads: CASITGQLMNTEAFF. CDR3 DNA: TGTGCCAGCATTACAGGACAGTTAATGAACACTGAAGCTTTCTTT.

This clone was recorded only once. This chain connects TRBV19 to TRBJ2-7, with a tentative D call TRBD1 (6 bases). CDR3 length: 13 amino acids. V was trimmed by 9 bases and J by 2 bases, leaving 14 bases between them. CDR1 and CDR2 (germline): LNHDA, SQIVND (reference sequence). Written as DNA, the CDR3 is TGTGCCAGCCGGGACACCCTAACCTACGAGCAGTACTTC. This encodes CASRDTLTYEQYF.

CDR3: CASRKSQGANTEAFF. Written as DNA, the CDR3 is TGTGCCAGTAGGAAATCACAGGGGGCGAACACTGAAGCTTTCTTT. The rearrangement links TRBV19 to TRBJ1-1; the match to TRBD1 covers 9 bases. Germline-derived CDR1 and CDR2 are LNHDA and SQIVND (reference sequence). The CDR3 is 15 residues long. V dropped 6 bases and J dropped 1; count of bases not matched to a gene: 6.

The V gene is TRBV11-2, the J gene TRBJ1-2; no definite D call. The V gene's germline CDR1 is SGHAT and CDR2 FQNNGV. The V gene lost 2 bases and the J gene lost 4 bases, with 8 bases spanning the gap. CDR3 size: 13 residues. As DNA, the CDR3 is TGTGCCAGCAGCTTAACTCGCTCCTATGGCTACACCTTC. Translating it yields CASSLTRSYGYTF. The full variable domain, completed using reference TRBV11-2 and TRBJ1-2, is EAGVAQSPRYKIIEKRQSVAFWCNPISGHATLYWYQQILGQGPKLLIQFQNNGVVDDSQLPKDRFSAERLKGVDSTLKIQPAKLEDSAVYLCASSLTRSYGYTFGSGTRLTVV.

The rearrangement uses TRBV5-4 and TRBJ2-5; 7 bases are shared with TRBD1. The CDR3 is 14 residues long. Germline-derived CDR1 and CDR2 are SGHNT and YYREEE (reference sequence). J lost 5 bases, V lost 4 bases, and 8 bases had no gene match. The DNA for the CDR3 is TGTGCCAGCAGCGTCCGAGGGGGCCAGGAGACCCAGTACTTC. Translating it yields CASSVRGGQETQYF.

The gene calls are TRBV5-6 and TRBJ1-3, with D uncertain. V was trimmed by 1 base and J by 0 bases, leaving 11 bases between them. There are 16 residues in the CDR3. Per the germline V gene, CDR1 is SGHDT and CDR2 is YYEEEE. DNA of the CDR3: TGTGCCAGCAGCTTGAGAGCTTCCTACTCTGGAAACACCATATATTTT. Residues: CASSLRASYSGNTIYF.

The chain links TRBV28 to TRBJ2-7; D not certain. The germline gives CDR1 MDHEN, CDR2 SYDVKM. V was shortened by 7 bases and J by 4 bases, with 11 bases between the two germline ends. The CDR3 totals 12 residues. The CDR3 DNA reads TGTGCCAGCAACACAGATCCTTACGAGCAGTACGTC. It encodes CASNTDPYEQYV.

The genes are TRBV6-6 and TRBJ2-7; the D is unclear. Per the germline V gene, CDR1 is MNHNY and CDR2 is SVGAGI (reference sequence). The CDR3 spans 12 residues. V lost 0 bases to trimming and J lost 6 bases, with 6 bases between them. Here the CDR3 DNA reads TGTGCCAGCAGTTACTCGTCTTCCGAGCAGTACGTC. This sequence encodes CASSYSSSEQYV.

The chain employs TRBV2 and TRBJ2-1; 9 bases fit TRBD2. Germline V CDR1 and CDR2: SNHLY, FYNNEI. The length of the CDR3 is 15 residues. Germline trimming cut 2 bases from V and 6 bases from J; bases unmatched to any gene: 5. The CDR3 DNA follows: TGTGCCAGCAGTGAATCCCTAGCGGGACTCAATGAGCAGTTCTTC. Protein: CASSESLAGLNEQFF.

This clone was seen a handful of times. This chain links TRBV7-6 with TRBJ2-1, with 8 bases that match TRBD2. The germline CDR1 and CDR2 sequences are SGHVS and FNYEAQ. The CDR3 totals 15 residues. Losses at the gene ends were 7 bases for V and 10 bases for J; bases not matched to a gene: 15. The CDR3 DNA reads as TGTGCCAGCACCCTGGGGCTAGCGGGTAGTTGGGAGCAGTTCTTC. This codes for CASTLGLAGSWEQFF.

This chain connects TRBV15 to TRBJ2-1; D remains unclear. This CDR3 contains 11 residues. V was shortened by 4 bases and J by 7 bases, with 5 bases between the two germline ends. Looked up from germline, CDR1 is LNHNV and CDR2 is YYDKDF (reference sequence). The CDR3, as DNA: TGTGCCACCAGCATTAAGAATGAGCAGTTCTTC. Amino acids: CATSIKNEQFF.